A selection of T cell receptor beta chains follows, all from one sample in a study of blood T cell repertoires in COVID-19. This table comes from immunoSEQ multiplex PCR, and its TCRdb copy is limited to in-frame clones, with some not included. Here the sample spans 100,000 to 150,000 clones, roughly 89% being singletons. Sequencing was done on a sample of peripheral blood. Source of these receptors: a man aged 40-50 years with acute or convalescent COVID-19. CDR3s include the opening cysteine and the closing phenylalanine or tryptophan. The order of the fields is J gene, clone size, D gene, V gene, CDR3 protein, CDR3 DNA. A D gene is named only where the DNA matches it firmly. The listing skips clone size in some rows; elsewhere it reads once, few, many or a size class.

TRBJ1-2,-,TRBD1,TRBV5-6,CASSATGGVSYGYTF,TGTGCCAGCAGCGCGACAGGGGGCGTCTCCTATGGCTACACCTTC
TRBJ1-1,-,TRBD1,TRBV19,CASSTGLDRASEAFF,TGTGCCAGTAGTACGGGCCTTGACAGGGCAAGTGAAGCTTTCTTT
TRBJ1-3,once,-,TRBV19,CASSISRHSGNTIYF,TGTGCCAGTAGTATAAGCAGGCACTCTGGAAACACCATATATTTT
TRBJ1-6,-,TRBD1,TRBV19,CASSGTGTSPLHF,TGTGCCAGTAGCGGGACAGGGACCTCACCCCTCCACTTT
TRBJ2-7,-,-,TRBV29-1,CSVRSGGSYEQYF,TGCAGCGTTCGCTCCGGAGGCTCCTACGAGCAGTACTTC
TRBJ1-4,-,TRBD1,TRBV30,CAWSVQQGGKLFF,TGTGCCTGGAGTGTACAACAGGGGGGGAAACTGTTTTTT
TRBJ1-1,-,-,TRBV30,CAWIAAEAFF,TGTGCCTGGATTGCGGCTGAAGCTTTCTTT
TRBJ2-1,-,-,TRBV5-1,CASSLSGSSYNEQFF,TGCGCCAGCAGCTTGTCCGGGAGTTCCTACAATGAGCAGTTCTTC
TRBJ2-7,-,-,TRBV7-9,CASSVPQGEQYF,TGTGCCAGCAGCGTACCTCAGGGCGAGCAGTACTTC
TRBJ2-7,-,-,TRBV4-3,CASSQESGFGHEQYF,TGCGCCAGCAGCCAAGAATCAGGGTTCGGGCACGAGCAGTACTTC